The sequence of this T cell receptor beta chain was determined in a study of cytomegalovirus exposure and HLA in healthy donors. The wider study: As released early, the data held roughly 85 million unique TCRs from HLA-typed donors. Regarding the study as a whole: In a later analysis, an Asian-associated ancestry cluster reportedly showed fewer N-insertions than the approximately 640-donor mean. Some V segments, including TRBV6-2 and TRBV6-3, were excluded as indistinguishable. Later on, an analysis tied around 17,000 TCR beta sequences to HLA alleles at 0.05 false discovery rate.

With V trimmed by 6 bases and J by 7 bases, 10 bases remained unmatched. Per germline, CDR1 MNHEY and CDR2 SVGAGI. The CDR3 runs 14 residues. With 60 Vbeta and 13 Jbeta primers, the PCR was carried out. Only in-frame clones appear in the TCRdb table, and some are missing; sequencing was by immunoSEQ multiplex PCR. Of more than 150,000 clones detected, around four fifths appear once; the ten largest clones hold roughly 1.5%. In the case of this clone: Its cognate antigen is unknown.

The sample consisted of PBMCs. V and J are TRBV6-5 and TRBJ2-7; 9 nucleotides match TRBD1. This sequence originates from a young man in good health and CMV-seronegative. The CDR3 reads CASRRLQGAREQYF. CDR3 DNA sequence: TGTGCCAGCAGGCGATTACAGGGGGCAAGGGAGCAGTACTTC.